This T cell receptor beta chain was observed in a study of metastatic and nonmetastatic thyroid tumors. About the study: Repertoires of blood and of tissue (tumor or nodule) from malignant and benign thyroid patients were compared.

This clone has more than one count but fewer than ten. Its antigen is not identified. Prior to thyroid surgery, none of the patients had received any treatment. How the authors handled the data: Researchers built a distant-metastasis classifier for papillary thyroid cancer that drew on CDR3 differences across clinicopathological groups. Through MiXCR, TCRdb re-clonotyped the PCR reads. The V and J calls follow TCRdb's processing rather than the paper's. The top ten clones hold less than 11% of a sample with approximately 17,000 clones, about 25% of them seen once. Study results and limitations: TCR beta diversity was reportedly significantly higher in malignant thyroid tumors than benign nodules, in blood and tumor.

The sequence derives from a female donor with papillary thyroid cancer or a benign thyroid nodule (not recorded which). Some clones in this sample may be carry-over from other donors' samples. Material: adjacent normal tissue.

The CDR3 DNA reads as TGTGCCAGCAGTGCATGGACAGGGCTCGAGCAGTACTTC. Amino acid sequence: CASSAWTGLEQYF. This chain uses TRBV6-1 with TRBJ2-7; 8 bases are shared with TRBD1. The CDR3 spans 13 residues. Germline V lookup: CDR1 MNHNS, CDR2 SASEGT. Trimming took 4 bases from V and 6 from J; bases not matched to a gene: 5.